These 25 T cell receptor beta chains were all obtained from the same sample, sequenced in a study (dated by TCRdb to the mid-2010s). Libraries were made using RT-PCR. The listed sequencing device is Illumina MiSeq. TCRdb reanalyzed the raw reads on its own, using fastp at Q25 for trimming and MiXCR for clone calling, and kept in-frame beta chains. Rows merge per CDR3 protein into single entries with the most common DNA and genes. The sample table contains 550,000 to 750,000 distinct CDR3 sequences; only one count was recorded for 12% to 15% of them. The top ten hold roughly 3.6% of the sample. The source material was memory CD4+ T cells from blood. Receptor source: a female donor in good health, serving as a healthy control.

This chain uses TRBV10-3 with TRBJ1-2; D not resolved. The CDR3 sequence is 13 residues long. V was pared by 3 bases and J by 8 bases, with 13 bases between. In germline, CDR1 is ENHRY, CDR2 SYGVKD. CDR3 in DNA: TGTGCCATCAGTGAACCGAGCTCACAGGGCTACACCTTC. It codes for CAISEPSSQGYTF.

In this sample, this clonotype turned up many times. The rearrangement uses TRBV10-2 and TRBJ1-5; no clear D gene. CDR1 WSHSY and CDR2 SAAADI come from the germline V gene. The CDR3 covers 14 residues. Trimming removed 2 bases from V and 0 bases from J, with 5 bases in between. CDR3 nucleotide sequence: TGCGCCAGCAGTGAGGAATATAGCAATCAGCCCCAGCATTTT. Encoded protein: CASSEEYSNQPQHF.

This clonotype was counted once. The CDR3 DNA reads as TGTGCCAGCAGCTCAGCGGGACCCCTCTACGAGCAGTACTTC. Translating it yields CASSSAGPLYEQYF. This rearrangement joins TRBV7-2 to TRBJ2-7; 7 bases are shared with TRBD2. The CDR3 extends over 14 amino acids. V lost 4 bases to trimming and J lost 3 bases; unmatched junction nucleotides: 6. Germline CDR1 and CDR2: SGHTA and FQGNSA.

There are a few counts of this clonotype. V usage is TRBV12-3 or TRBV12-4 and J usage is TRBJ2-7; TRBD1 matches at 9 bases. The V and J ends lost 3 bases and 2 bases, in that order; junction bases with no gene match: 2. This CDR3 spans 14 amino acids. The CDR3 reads CASSFGTGTYEQYF. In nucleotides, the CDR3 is TGTGCCAGCAGTTTCGGGACAGGGACCTACGAGCAGTACTTC.

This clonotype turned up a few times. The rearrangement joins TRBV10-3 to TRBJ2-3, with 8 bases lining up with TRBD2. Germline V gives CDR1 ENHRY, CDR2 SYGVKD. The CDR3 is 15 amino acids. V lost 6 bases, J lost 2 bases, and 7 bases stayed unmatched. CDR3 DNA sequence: TGTGCCATCAGGCTCACTAGCGGACCCACAGATACGCAGTATTTT. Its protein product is CAIRLTSGPTDTQYF.

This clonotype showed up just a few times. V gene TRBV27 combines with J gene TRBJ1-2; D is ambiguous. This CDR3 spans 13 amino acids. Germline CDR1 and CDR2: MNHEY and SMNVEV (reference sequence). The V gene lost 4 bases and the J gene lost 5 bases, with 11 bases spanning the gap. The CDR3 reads CASSSESQYGYTF. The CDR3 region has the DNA TGTGCCAGCAGTTCTGAAAGCCAATATGGCTACACCTTC.

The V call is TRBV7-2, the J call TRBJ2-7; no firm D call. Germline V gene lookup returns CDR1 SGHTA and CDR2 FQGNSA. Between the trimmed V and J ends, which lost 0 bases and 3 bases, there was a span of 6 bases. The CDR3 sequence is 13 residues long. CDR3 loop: CASSLASVYEQYF. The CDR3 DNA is TGTGCCAGCAGCTTAGCTTCGGTCTACGAGCAGTACTTC.

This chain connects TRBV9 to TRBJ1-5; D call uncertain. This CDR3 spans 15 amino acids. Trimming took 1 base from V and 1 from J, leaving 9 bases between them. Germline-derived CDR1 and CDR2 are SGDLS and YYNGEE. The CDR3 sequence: CASSVNPGSNQPQHF. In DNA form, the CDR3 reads TGTGCCAGCAGCGTAAACCCCGGGAGCAATCAGCCCCAGCATTTT.

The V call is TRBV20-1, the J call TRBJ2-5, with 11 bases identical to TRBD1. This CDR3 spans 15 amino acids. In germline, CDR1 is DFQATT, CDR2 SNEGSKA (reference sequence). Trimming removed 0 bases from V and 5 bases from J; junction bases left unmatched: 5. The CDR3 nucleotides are TGCAGTGCTAGAGACGGACAGGGGGCGCGGGAGACCCAGTACTTC. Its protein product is CSARDGQGARETQYF.

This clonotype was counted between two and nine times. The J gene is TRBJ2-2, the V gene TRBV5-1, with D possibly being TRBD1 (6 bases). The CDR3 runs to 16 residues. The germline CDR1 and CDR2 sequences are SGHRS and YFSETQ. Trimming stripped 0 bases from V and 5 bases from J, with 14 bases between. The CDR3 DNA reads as TGCGCCAGCAGCTTGGAGTGGCAGGGGATTACCGGGGAGCTGTTTTTT. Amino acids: CASSLEWQGITGELFF.

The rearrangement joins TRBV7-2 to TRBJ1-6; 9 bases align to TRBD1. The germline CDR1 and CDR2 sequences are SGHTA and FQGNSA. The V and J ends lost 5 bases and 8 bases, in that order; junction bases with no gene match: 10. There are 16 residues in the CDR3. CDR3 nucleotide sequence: TGTGCCAGCAGCCTCTACCCGGGACAGGGTTATTCACCCCTCCACTTT. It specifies CASSLYPGQGYSPLHF.

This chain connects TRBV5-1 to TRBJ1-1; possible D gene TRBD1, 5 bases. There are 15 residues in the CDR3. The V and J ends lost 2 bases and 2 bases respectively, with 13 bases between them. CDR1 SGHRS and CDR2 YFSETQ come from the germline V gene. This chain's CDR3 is CASSFLGGVNTEAFF. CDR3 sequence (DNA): TGCGCCAGCAGCTTTCTGGGGGGAGTTAACACTGAAGCTTTCTTT.

The CDR3 protein is CASSPDSSFADTQYF. DNA of the CDR3: TGTGCCAGCTCACCCGACAGTTCGTTCGCGGATACGCAGTATTTT. This chain links TRBV18 with TRBJ2-3; TRBD1 is a possible D gene (5 bases). The CDR3 totals 15 residues. Germline loops: CDR1 KGHSH, CDR2 LQKENI. V shed 3 bases and J shed 6 bases, with 16 bases lying between them.

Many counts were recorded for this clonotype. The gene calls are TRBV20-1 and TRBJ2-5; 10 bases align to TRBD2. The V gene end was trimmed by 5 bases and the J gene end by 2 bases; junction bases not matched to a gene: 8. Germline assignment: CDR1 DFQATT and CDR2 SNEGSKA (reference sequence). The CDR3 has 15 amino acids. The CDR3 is CSALRVAGGQETQYF. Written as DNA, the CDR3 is TGCAGTGCTCTGAGGGTAGCGGGAGGTCAAGAGACCCAGTACTTC.

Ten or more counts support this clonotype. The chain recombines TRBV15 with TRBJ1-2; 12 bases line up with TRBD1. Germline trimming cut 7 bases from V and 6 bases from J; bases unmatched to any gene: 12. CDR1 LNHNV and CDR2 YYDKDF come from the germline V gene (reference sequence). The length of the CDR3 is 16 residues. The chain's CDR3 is CATTPGQGAGRNGYTF. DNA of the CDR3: TGTGCCACCACCCCGGGACAGGGGGCCGGAAGGAATGGCTACACCTTC.

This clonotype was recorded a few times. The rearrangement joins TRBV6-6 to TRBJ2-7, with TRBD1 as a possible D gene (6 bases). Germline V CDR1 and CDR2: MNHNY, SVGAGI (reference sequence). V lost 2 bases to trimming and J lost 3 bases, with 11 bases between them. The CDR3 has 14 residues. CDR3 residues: CASSYGRGVYEQYF. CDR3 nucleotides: TGTGCCAGCAGTTACGGCAGGGGCGTCTACGAGCAGTACTTC.

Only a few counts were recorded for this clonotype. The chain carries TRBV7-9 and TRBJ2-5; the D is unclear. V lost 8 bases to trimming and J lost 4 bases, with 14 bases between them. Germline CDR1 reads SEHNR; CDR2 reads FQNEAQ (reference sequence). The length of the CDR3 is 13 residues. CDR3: CASVGTTAETQYF. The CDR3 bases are TGTGCCAGCGTGGGAACCACGGCAGAGACCCAGTACTTC.

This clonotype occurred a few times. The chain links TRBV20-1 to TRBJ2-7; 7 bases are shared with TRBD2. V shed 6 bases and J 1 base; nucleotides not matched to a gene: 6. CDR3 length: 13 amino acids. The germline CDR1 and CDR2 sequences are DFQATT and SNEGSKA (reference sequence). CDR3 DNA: TGCAGTGCCATATTGGGGGGGTCCTACGAGCAGTACTTC. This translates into CSAILGGSYEQYF.

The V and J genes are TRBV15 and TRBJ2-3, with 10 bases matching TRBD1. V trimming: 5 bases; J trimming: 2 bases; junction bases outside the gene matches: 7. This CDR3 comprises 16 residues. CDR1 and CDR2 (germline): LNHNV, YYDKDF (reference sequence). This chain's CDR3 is CATSARTGGNTDTQYF. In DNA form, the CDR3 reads TGTGCCACCAGCGCAAGGACAGGGGGGAACACAGATACGCAGTATTTT.

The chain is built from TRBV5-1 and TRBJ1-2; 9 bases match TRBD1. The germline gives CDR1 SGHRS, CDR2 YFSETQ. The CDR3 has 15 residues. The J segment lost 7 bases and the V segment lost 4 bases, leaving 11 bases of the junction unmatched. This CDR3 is CASSPPSQGAGGYTF. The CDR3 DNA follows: TGCGCCAGCAGCCCGCCGTCACAGGGGGCCGGTGGCTACACCTTC. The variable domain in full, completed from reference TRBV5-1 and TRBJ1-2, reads KAGVTQTPRYLIKTRGQQVTLSCSPISGHRSVSWYQQTPGQGLQFLFEYFSETQRNKGNFPGRFSGRQFSNSRSEMNVSTLELGDSALYLCASSPPSQGAGGYTFGSGTRLTVV.

CDR3 nucleotides: TGCGCCAGCAGCTTGGTAGGGACAGCGGATTCACCCCTCCACTTT. Its protein is CASSLVGTADSPLHF. The rearrangement links TRBV5-1 to TRBJ1-6; 7 bases agree with TRBD1. The CDR3 contains 15 residues. The V gene's germline CDR1 is SGHRS and CDR2 YFSETQ. V was clipped by 0 bases and J by 8 bases; unmatched bases: 5.

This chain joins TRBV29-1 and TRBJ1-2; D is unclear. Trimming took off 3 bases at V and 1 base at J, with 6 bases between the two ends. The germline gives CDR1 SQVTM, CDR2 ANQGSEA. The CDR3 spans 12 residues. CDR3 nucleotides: TGCAGCGTTGAGTTACGTAACTATGGCTACACCTTC. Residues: CSVELRNYGYTF.

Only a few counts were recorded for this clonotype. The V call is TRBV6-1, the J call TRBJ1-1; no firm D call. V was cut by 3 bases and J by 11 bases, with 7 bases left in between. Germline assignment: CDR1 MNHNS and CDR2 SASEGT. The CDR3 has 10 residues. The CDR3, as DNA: TGTGCCAGCAGTGAGTTCGGGGCTTTCTTT. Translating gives CASSEFGAFF.

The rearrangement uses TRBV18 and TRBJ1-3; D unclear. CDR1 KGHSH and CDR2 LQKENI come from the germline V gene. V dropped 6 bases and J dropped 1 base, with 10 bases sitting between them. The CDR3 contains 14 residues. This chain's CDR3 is CASSPKDSGNTIYF. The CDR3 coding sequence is TGTGCCAGCTCCCCGAAGGATTCTGGAAACACCATATATTTT.

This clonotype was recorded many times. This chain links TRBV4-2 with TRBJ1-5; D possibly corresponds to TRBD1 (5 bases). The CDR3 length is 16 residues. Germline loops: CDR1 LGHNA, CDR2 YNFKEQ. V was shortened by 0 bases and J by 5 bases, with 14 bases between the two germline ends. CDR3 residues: CASSQDWVGGDQPQHF. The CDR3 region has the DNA TGTGCCAGCAGCCAAGACTGGGTAGGAGGGGATCAGCCCCAGCATTTT.